This T cell receptor beta chain was sequenced in a study of a mutant IDH1 vaccine in newly diagnosed glioma. Overall study results and limits: Pseudoprogression looked unconnected to shifts in top peripheral T cell clonotypes.

Produced via immunoSEQ multiplex PCR; TCRdb's table is partial and in-frame only. The table records about 66,000 clones, 70% to 90% of them present only once. The V gene's germline CDR1 is MDHEN and CDR2 SYDVKM. CDR3 length equals 14 residues. Deletions cut 3 bases from V and 6 bases from J, with 14 bases between. A note on this clone: Its antigen is still unknown.

Time point described: baseline, week 1 (first vaccination visit). Noted treatment: pre-vaccination baseline after standard-of-care therapy. The chain uses TRBV28 and TRBJ2-5, with D possibly being TRBD1 or TRBD2 (5 bases each). Sample: PBMCs, taken from a glioma patient treated with radiotherapy, temozolomide or both. The clonotype comes from a man aged 30 to 39 with glioma. CDR3 nucleotide sequence: TGTGCCAGCAGTTTGAGGGGCGCTTTAAAGACCCAGTACTTC. Its translation: CASSLRGALKTQYF. Together with reference TRBV28 and TRBJ2-5, the CDR3 gives the full variable domain: DVKVTQSSRYLVKRTGEKVFLECVQDMDHENMFWYRQDPGLGLRLIYFSYDVKMKEKGDIPEGYSVSREKKERFSLILESASTNQTSMYLCASSLRGALKTQYFGPGTRLLVL.